The 3 T cell receptor beta chains given below trace back to one sample, sequenced in a study of T cells in Graves' hyperthyroidism and ophthalmopathy. It was RNA transcripts that yielded the amplified TCR beta CDR3 regions. The TCR CDR3 first-round RT-PCR relied on the HTBI primer set. From the multiplex PCR reads, TCRdb called clonotypes with MiXCR, one entry per CDR3 protein. The data contain hundreds of thousands of distinct CDR3 sequences, roughly 50% of them singletons. Specimen: peripheral blood or thyroid tissue (not recorded which). The receptors shown here come from a woman under 30 with Graves' hyperthyroidism.

In its sample, this clonotype was seen many times. The V gene is TRBV7-9, the J gene TRBJ1-2, with 9 bases fitting TRBD1. Trimming removed 5 bases from V and 6 bases from J; junction bases left unmatched: 7. The CDR3 totals 14 residues. The germline V gene has CDR1 SEHNR and CDR2 FQNEAQ (reference sequence). The chain's CDR3 is CASSLPGQGNGYTF. The CDR3 DNA sequence: TGTGCCAGCAGCCTGCCGGGACAGGGAAATGGCTACACCTTC.

The table lists this clonotype with a few counts. This chain links TRBV6-6 with TRBJ1-5, with D possibly matching TRBD1 (5 bases). Trimming shortened V by 6 bases and J by 0 bases, and 15 bases separated the two germline ends. Germline CDR1 reads MNHNY; CDR2 reads SVGAGI (reference sequence). The CDR3 runs 16 residues. CDR3 region: CASRPLGGGSNQPQHF. As DNA, the CDR3 is TGTGCCAGCAGACCCCTAGGCGGGGGTAGCAATCAGCCCCAGCATTTT.

Notes on this clonotype: It may be a read error: a sequence one base away is much more abundant. This sequence joins TRBV7-1 and TRBJ1-2; 7 bases align to TRBD1. TRBV7-1 is an ORF for which the function is uncertain. The CDR3 runs to 11 residues. The junction had 7 bases not matched to a gene; V was cut back by 5 bases and J by 13 bases. The CDR3 sequence is CASSLGQGVTF. For the CDR3, the DNA is TGTGCCAGCAGCCTCGGCCAGGGGGTCACCTTC.